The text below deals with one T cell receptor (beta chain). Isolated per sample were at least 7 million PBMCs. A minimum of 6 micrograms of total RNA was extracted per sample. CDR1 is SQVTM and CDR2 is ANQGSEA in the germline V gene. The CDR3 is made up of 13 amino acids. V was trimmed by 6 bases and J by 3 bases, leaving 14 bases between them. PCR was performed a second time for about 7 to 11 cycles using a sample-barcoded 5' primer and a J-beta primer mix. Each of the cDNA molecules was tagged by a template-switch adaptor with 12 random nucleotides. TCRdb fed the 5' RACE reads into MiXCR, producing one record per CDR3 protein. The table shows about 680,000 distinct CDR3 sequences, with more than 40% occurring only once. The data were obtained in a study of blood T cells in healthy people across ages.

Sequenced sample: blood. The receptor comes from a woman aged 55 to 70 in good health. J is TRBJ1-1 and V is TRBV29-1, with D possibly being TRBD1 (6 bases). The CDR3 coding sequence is TGCAGCGTAATCCACAGGGAGGACACTGAAGCTTTCTTT. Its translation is CSVIHREDTEAFF.